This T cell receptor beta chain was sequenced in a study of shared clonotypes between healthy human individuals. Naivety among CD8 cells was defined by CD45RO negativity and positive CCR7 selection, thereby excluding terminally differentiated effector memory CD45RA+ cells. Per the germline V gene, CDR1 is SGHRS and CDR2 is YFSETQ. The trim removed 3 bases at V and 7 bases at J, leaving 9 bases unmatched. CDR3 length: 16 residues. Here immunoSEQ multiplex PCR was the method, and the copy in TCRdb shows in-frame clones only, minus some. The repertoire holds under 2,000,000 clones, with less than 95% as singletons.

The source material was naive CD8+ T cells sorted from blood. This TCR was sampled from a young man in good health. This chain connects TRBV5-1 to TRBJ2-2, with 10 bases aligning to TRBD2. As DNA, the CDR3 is TGCGCCAGCAGCTGGTGGACTAGCGGAGGTAACGGGGAGCTGTTTTTT. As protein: CASSWWTSGGNGELFF.